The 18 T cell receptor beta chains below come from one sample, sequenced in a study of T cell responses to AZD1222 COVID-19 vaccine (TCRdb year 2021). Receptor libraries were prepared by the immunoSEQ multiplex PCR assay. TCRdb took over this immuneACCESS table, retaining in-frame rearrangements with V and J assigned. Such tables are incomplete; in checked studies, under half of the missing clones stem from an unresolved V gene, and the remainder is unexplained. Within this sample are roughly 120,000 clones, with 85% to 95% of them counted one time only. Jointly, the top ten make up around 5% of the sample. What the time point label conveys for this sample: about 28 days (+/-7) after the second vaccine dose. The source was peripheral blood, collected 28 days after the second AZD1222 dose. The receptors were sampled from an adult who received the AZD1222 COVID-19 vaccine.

DNA of the CDR3: TGTGCCAGCAGCGTAGGACAGGGCGGTGGCTACACCTTC. As protein: CASSVGQGGGYTF. The chain uses TRBV9 and TRBJ1-2; TRBD1 aligns across 7 bases. Per the germline V gene, CDR1 is SGDLS and CDR2 is YYNGEE. This CDR3 contains 13 residues. V was clipped by 0 bases and J by 7 bases; unmatched bases: 3.

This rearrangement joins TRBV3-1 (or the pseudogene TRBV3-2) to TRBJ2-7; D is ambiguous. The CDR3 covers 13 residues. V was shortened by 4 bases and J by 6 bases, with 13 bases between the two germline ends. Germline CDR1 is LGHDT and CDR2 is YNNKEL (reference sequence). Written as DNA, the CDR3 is TGTGCCAGCAGCCTGATCAACTTGGGCGAGCAGTACTTC. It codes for CASSLINLGEQYF.

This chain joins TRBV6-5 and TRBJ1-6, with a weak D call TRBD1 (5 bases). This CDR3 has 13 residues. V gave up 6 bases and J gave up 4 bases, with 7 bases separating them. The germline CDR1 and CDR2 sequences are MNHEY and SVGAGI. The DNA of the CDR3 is TGTGCCAGCAGGACAGCTTATAATTCACCCCTCCACTTT. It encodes CASRTAYNSPLHF.

CDR3 nucleotides: TGTGCCAGTAGGGAGGACAGGGGTAATTCACCCCTCCACTTT. Its protein product is CASREDRGNSPLHF. V usage is TRBV19 and J usage is TRBJ1-6, with TRBD1 identical over 9 bases. V was pared by 6 bases and J by 6 bases, with 3 bases of the junction left unmatched. Germline V gene lookup returns CDR1 LNHDA and CDR2 SQIVND (reference sequence). This CDR3 is 14 amino acids long.

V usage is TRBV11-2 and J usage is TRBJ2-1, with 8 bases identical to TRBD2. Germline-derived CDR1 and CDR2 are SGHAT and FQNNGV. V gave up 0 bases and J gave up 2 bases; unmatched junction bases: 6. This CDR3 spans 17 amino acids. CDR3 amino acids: CASSLDGVGLAYNEQFF. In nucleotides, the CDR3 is TGTGCCAGCAGCTTAGATGGGGTGGGACTAGCCTACAATGAGCAGTTCTTC.

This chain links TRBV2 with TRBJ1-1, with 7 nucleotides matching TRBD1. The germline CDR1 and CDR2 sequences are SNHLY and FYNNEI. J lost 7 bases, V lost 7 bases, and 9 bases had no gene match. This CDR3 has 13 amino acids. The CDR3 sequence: CASIGDRVGEAFF. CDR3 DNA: TGTGCCAGCATCGGCGACAGGGTCGGTGAAGCTTTCTTT.

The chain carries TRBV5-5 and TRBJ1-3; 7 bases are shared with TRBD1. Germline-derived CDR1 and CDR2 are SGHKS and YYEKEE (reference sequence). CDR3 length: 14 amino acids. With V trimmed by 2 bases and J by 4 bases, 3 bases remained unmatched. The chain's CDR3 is CASSLQGSGNTIYF. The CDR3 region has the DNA TGTGCCAGCAGCTTACAGGGGAGCGGAAACACCATATATTTT.

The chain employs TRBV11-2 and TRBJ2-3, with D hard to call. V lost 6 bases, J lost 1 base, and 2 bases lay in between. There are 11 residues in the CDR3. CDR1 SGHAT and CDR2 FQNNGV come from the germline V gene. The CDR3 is CASRRTDTQYF. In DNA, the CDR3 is TGTGCCAGCAGACGCACAGATACGCAGTATTTT.

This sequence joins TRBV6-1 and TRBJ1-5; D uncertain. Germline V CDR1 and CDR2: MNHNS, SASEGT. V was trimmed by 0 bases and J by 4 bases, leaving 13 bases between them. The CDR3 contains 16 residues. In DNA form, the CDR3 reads TGTGCCAGCAGTGAAGCCACGCCTTGGATTAATCAGCCCCAGCATTTT. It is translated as CASSEATPWINQPQHF.

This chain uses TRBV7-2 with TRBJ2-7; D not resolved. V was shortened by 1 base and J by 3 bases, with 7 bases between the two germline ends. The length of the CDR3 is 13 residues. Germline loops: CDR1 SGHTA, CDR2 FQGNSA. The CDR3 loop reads CASSLERDYEQYF. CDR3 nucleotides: TGTGCCAGCAGCTTAGAAAGGGACTACGAGCAGTACTTC. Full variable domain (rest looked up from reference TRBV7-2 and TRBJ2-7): GAGVSQSPSNKVTEKGKDVELRCDPISGHTALYWYRQSLGQGLEFLIYFQGNSAPDKSGLPSDRFSAERTGGSVSTLTIQRTQQEDSAVYLCASSLERDYEQYFGPGTRLTVT.

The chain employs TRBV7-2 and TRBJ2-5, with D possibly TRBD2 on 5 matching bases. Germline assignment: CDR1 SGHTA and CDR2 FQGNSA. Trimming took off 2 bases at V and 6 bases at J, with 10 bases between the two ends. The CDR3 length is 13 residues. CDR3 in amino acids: CASSLPSMKTQYF. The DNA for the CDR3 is TGTGCCAGCAGCTTACCTAGCATGAAGACCCAGTACTTC.

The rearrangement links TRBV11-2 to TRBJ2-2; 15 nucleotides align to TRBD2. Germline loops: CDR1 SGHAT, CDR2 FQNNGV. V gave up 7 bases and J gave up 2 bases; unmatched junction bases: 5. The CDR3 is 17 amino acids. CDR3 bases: TGTGCCAGCAAACGGACTAGCGGGGGGGAAAACACCGGGGAGCTGTTTTTT. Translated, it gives CASKRTSGGENTGELFF.

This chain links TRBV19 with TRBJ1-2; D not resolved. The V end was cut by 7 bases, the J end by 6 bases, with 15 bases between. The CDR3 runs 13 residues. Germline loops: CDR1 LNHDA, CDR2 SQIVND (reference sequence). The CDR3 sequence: CASTPEVRDGYTF. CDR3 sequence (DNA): TGTGCCAGTACCCCAGAGGTCCGGGATGGCTACACCTTC. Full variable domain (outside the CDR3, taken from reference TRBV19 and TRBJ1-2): DGGITQSPKYLFRKEGQNVTLSCEQNLNHDAMYWYRQDPGQGLRLIYYSQIVNDFQKGDIAEGYSVSREKKESFPLTVTSAQKNPTAFYLCASTPEVRDGYTFGSGTRLTVV.

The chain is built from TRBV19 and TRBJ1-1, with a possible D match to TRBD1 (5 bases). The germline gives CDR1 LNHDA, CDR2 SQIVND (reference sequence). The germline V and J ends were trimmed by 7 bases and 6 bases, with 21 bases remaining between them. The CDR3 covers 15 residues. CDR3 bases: TGTGCCAGTATCCCACCGGGACGCCAGGGCCCTGAAGCTTTCTTT. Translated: CASIPPGRQGPEAFF.

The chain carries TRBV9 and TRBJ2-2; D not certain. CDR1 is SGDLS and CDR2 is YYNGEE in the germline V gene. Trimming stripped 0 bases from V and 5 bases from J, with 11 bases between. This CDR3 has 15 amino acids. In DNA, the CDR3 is TGTGCCAGCAGCGTAGGCAGGCTGGGGACCGGGGAGCTGTTTTTT. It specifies CASSVGRLGTGELFF.

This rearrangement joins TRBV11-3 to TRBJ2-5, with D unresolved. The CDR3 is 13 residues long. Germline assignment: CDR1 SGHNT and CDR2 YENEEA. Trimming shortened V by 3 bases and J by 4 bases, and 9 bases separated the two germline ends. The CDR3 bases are TGTGCCAGCAGCTTGTTTTTGGGAGAGACCCAGTACTTC. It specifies CASSLFLGETQYF.

CDR3 DNA: TGTGCCAGCAGTCGACAGGGAGGATACTATGGCTACACCTTC. Translated, it gives CASSRQGGYYGYTF. This rearrangement joins TRBV2 to TRBJ1-2; 7 bases match TRBD1. Germline lookup yields CDR1 SNHLY and CDR2 FYNNEI. V shed 5 bases and J 3 bases; nucleotides not matched to a gene: 6. The length of the CDR3 is 14 residues. Full variable domain (missing parts from reference TRBV2 and TRBJ1-2): EPEVTQTPSHQVTQMGQEVILRCVPISNHLYFYWYRQILGQKVEFLVSFYNNEISEKSEIFDDQFSVERPDGSNFTLKIRSTKLEDSAMYFCASSRQGGYYGYTFGSGTRLTVV.

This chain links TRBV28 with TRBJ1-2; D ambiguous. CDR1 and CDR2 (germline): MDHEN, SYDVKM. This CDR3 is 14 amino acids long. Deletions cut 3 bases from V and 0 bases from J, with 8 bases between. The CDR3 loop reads CASSLDGANYGYTF. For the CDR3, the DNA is TGTGCCAGCAGTTTGGACGGAGCTAACTATGGCTACACCTTC.